This TCR beta chain was recorded in a study of blood T cell repertoires in COVID-19. Study in general: Samples of COVID-19 (acute and convalescent) were obtained from the United States, Italy and Spain. T cells, B-cell-depleted T cells, or PBMCs supplied cDNA or gDNA.

Trimming took off 4 bases at V and 4 bases at J, with 12 bases between the two ends. This CDR3 spans 15 amino acids. Germline loops: CDR1 KGHDR, CDR2 SFDVKD. In the authors' workflow: The assay estimated nucleated cells by amplifying reference gene primers. This table comes from immunoSEQ multiplex PCR, and its TCRdb copy is limited to in-frame clones, with some not included. That table gives V, J and clone size, and the DNA gave D and trimming. The sample shows around 55,000 clones, more than 80% of them seen only once. Material for sequencing was peripheral blood. The chain uses TRBV24-1 and TRBJ1-4; D not certain. The sequence was obtained from a man aged 55 to 70 with acute or convalescent COVID-19. CDR3 loop: CATSEGGRHNEKLFF. The CDR3 DNA follows: TGTGCCACCAGTGAGGGAGGACGGCATAATGAAAAACTGTTTTTT.